By its share, the clone carrying this T cell receptor beta chain is medium-sized. Its matching antigen is unknown. It was with 60 Vbeta and 13 Jbeta primers that the PCR ran. Sequencing used immunoSEQ multiplex PCR; TCRdb keeps in-frame clones, though not all of them. Counted here are over 65,000 clones, around 85% occurring once; the ten biggest clones make up about an eighth. The entry originates in a study of cytomegalovirus exposure and HLA in healthy donors. About the study: Approximately 200 million T cells yielded over 90 million unique TCR beta sequences in earlier analysis. Of approximately 400 genotyped donors, roughly 80% clustered with self-reported Caucasian donors. Study-wide results and caveats: In a later analysis, TCR beta V- and J-gene trimming was associated with a missense DCLRE1C variant. Compared with the roughly 670-donor mean, an Asian-associated ancestry cluster reportedly had fewer N-insertions, according to a later analysis.

Trimming took 2 bases from V and 7 from J; bases not matched to a gene: 3. CDR1 and CDR2 (germline): MNHEY, SMNVEV (reference sequence). The CDR3 runs 16 residues. This receptor was taken from a human donor in good health. The chain recombines TRBV27 with TRBJ1-6; 12 nucleotides line up with TRBD1. The source material was PBMCs. The CDR3 loop is CASSLRDRGPNSPLHF. Here the CDR3 DNA reads TGTGCCAGCAGTTTAAGGGACAGGGGGCCCAATTCACCCCTCCACTTT.